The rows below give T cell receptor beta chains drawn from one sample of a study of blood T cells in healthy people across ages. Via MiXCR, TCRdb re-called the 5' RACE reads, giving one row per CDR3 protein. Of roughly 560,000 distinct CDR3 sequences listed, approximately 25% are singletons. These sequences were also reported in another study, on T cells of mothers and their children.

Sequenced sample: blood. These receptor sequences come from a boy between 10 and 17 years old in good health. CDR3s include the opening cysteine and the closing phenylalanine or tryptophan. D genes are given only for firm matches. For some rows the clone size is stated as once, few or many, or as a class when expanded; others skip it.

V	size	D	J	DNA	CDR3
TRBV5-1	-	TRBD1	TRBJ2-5	TGCGCCAGCAGCAGGACCGGGACAGGGGGCGGTGTAGAGACCCAGTACTTC	CASSRTGTGGGVETQYF
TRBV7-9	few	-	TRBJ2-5	TGTGCCAGCAGCTACCAGGGGACCCAGTACTTC	CASSYQGTQYF
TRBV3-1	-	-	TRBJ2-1	TGTGCCACCGGGAGAGGTGAGCAGTTCTTC	CATGRGEQFF
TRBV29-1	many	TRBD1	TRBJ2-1	TGCAGCGTTGAAAGGGGGCCGGATGAGCAGTTCTTC	CSVERGPDEQFF
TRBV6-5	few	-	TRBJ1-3	TGTGCCAGCAGTTACTCGTCCTCCAGACTTGGAAACACCATATATTTT	CASSYSSSRLGNTIYF
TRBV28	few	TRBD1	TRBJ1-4	TGTGCCAGCAGCCCTCCCCGGACAGGGGTTGGAGAAAAACTGTTTTTT	CASSPPRTGVGEKLFF
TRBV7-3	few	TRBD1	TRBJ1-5	TGTGCCAGCAGCAAACGGCGGGGCAGGGGGTTCAATCAGCCCCAGCATTTT	CASSKRRGRGFNQPQHF
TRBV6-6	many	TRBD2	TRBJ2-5	TGTGCCAGCAGCCTACTAGCGGGGGACCAAGAGACCCAGTACTTC	CASSLLAGDQETQYF
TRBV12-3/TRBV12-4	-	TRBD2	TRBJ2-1	TGTGCCAGCGAGGGTCTAGCGGGTGCTTACAATGAGCAGTTCTTC	CASEGLAGAYNEQFF
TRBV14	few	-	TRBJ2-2	TGTGCCAGCAGCCAGGGTTACACCGGGGAGCTGTTTTTT	CASSQGYTGELFF
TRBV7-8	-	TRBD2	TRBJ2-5	TGTGCCAGCAGCTCAGCGGGGGGGCGGGAACAAGAGACCCAGTACTTC	CASSSAGGREQETQYF
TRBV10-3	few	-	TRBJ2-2	TGTGCCATCAGTCGTAAGGACGGCGGTCCCGGGGAGCTGTTTTTT	CAISRKDGGPGELFF
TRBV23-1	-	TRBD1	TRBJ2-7	TGCGCCAGCAGTCCTCCACAGGGGGCGTCCTACGAGCAGTACTTC	CASSPPQGASYEQYF
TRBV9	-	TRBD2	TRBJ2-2	TGTGCCAGCAGCCCGTTTGGCGGGGGGGCCCTGACCGGGGAGCTGTTTTTT	CASSPFGGGALTGELFF
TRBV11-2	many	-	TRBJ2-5	TGTGCCAGCAGTTTAGTTTTGGAGACCCAGTACTTC	CASSLVLETQYF
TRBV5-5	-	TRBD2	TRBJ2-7	TGTGCCAGCAGCACCCCCGGGAGGAACTACGAGCAGTACTTC	CASSTPGRNYEQYF
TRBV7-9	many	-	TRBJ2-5	TGTGCCAGTACACGGGGTAGCGTGGAGACCCAGTACTTC	CASTRGSVETQYF
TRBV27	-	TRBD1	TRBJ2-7	TGTGCCAGCAGTCTCCCGGGACAGGGGACCTACGAGCAGTACTTC	CASSLPGQGTYEQYF
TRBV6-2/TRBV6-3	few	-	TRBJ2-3	TGTGCCAGCAGTCCCGACCAGCGCAAGCGGAGGGATACGCAGTATTTT	CASSPDQRKRRDTQYF
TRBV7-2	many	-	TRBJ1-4	TGTGCCAGCAGCCCCCAAGGGCGGGGCGAAAAACTGTTTTTT	CASSPQGRGEKLFF
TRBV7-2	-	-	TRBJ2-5	TGTGCCAGCAGCGTTACCCCTGTAGCATCCCAAGAGACCCAGTACTTC	CASSVTPVASQETQYF
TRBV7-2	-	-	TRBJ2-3	TGTGCCAGCAGCCAAGGGCCGGGGGGCCTCCACACAGATACGCAGTATTTT	CASSQGPGGLHTDTQYF
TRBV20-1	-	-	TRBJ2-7	TGCAGTGCTAGTAGCGGCCCGGCCTACGAGCAGTACTTC	CSASSGPAYEQYF
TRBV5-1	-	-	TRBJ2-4	TGCGCCACATCATATGACGTCGGACTTCTCGGGGGAGCCAAAAACATTCAGTACTTC	CATSYDVGLLGGAKNIQYF
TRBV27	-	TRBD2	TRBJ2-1	TGTGCCAGCTCGCCGTCGATAGCGGGGTCCTACAATGAGCAGTTCTTC	CASSPSIAGSYNEQFF
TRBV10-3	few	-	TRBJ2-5	TGTGCCATCAGTGAGTCTGAGTCGCCCGACCAAGAGACCCAGTACTTC	CAISESESPDQETQYF
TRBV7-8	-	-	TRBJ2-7	TGTGCCAGCACTAGGGGGGCCGAGCAGTACTTC	CASTRGAEQYF
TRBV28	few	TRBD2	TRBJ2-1	TGTGCCAGCAGTTTAACCTCTGCGGGAGTCGGCGATGAGCAGTTCTTC	CASSLTSAGVGDEQFF
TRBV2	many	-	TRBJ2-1	TGTGCCAGCAGTTTCCGGGGCTGGAAAGCCAATGAGCAGTTCTTC	CASSFRGWKANEQFF
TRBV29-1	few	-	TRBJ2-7	TGCAGCGTCCTCCCAGGGCTGGGGTGGGAGCAGTACTTC	CSVLPGLGWEQYF
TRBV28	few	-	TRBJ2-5	TGTGCCAGCAGTGACCGGGCCGACGGTGGGGAGACCCAGTACTTC	CASSDRADGGETQYF
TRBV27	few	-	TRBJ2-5	TGTGCCAGCAGTTTAATAGGGGCTAGTTATCCTCGGGACCAGTACTTC	CASSLIGASYPRDQYF
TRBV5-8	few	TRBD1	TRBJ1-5	TGTGCCAGCAGAGGACAGGGGAATAGCAATCAGCCCCAGCATTTT	CASRGQGNSNQPQHF
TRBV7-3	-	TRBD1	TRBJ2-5	TGTGCCTGCAGCAGGACAGGGGAGACCCAGTACTTC	CACSRTGETQYF
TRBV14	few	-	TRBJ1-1	TGTGCCAGCAGCCAAGTCGACGCTGAAGCTTTCTTT	CASSQVDAEAFF
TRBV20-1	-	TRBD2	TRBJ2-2	TGCAGTGCTAGAGAGGGGGGGGGACTAGCGGTTAACACCGGGGAGCTGTTTTTT	CSAREGGGLAVNTGELFF
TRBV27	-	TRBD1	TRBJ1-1	TGTGCCAGCAGTTTGGCCGGGACAGGGAGCCCCGAAGCTTTCTTT	CASSLAGTGSPEAFF
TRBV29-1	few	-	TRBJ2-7	TGCAGCGTTAAACCCAGGGGTGGGACGTACGAGCAGTACTTC	CSVKPRGGTYEQYF
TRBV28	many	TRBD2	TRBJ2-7	TGTGCCAGCAGCTCCGGGGGGAACTACGAGCAGTACTTC	CASSSGGNYEQYF
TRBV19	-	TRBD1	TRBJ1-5	TGTGCCAGTAGTACGGGACAGGGCTTGAGGAATCAGCCCCAGCATTTT	CASSTGQGLRNQPQHF
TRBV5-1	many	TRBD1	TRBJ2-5	TGCGCCAGCAGCTTGATACAGGGGGGTGAGACCCAGTACTTC	CASSLIQGGETQYF
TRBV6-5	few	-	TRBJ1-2	TGTGCCAGCACCCCCCTTCTGGGACTTTATAACTATGGCTACACCTTC	CASTPLLGLYNYGYTF
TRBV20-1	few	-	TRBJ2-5	TGCAGTGCTAGACTGGGGCTAAGGGAGACCCAGTACTTC	CSARLGLRETQYF
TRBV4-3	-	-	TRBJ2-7	TGCGCCAGCAGCCAAGATTATGCAGGGGACGGCTACGAGCAGTACTTC	CASSQDYAGDGYEQYF
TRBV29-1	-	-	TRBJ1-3	TGCAGCGTTGAAGATCAGGGAGGGTTCGACACCATATATTTT	CSVEDQGGFDTIYF
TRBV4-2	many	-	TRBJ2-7	TGTGCCAGCAGCCAAGGACTAGACACCTCCTACGAGCAGTACTTC	CASSQGLDTSYEQYF